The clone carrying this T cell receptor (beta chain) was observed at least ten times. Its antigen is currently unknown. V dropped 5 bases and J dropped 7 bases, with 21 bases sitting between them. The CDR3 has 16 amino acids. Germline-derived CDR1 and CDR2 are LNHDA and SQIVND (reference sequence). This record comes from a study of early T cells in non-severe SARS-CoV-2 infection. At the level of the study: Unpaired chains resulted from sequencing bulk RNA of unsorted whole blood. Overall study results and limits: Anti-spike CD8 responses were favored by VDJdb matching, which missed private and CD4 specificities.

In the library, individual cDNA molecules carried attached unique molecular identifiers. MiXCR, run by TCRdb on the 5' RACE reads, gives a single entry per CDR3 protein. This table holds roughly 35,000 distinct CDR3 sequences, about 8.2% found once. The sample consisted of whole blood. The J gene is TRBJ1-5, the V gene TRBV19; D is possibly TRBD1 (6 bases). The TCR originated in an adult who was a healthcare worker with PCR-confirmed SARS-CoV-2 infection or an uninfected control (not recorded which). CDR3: CASSPQGQGVFQPQHF. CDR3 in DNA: TGTGCCAGTAGTCCCCAGGGGCAGGGTGTATTCCAGCCCCAGCATTTT.